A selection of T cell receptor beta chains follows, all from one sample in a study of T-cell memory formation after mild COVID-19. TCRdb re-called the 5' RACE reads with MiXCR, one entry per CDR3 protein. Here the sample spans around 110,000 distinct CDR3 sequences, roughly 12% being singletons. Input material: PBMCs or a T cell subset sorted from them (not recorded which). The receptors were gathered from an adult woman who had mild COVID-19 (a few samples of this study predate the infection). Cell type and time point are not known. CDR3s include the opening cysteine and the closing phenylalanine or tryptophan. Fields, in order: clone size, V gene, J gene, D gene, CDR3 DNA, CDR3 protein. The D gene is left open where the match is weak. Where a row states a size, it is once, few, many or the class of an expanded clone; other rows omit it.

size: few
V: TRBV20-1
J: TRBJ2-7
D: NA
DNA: TGCAGTGTAGTTTTGGTGGGGGAACACGAGCAGTACTTC
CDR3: CSVVLVGEHEQYF

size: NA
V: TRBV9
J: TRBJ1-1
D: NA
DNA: TGTGCCAGCAGCGTAGACGGAGGGTCGAACACTGAAGCTTTCTTT
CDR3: CASSVDGGSNTEAFF

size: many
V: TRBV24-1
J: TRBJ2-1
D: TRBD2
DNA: TGTGCCACCAGTGCCAGGGAGGGGTTTGAGCAGTTCTTC
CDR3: CATSAREGFEQFF

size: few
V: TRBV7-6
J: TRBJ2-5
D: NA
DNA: TGTGCCAGCAGCTTAGTGACTCTCCAAGAGACCCAGTACTTC
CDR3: CASSLVTLQETQYF

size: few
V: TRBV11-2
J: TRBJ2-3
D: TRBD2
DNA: TGTGCCAGCAGCTTAGACAAGTGGGGAGGGGAAACAGATACGCAGTATTTT
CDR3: CASSLDKWGGETDTQYF

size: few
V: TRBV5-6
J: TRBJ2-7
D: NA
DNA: TGTGCCAGCAGCTCGAGGGGAGGATACGAGCAGTACTTC
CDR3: CASSSRGGYEQYF

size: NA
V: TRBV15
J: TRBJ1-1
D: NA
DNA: TGTGCCACCAGCAGAAGAGGGGGAGTCATGAACACTGAAGCTTTCTTT
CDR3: CATSRRGGVMNTEAFF

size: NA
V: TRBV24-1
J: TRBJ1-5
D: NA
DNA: TGTGCCACCAGTGTCTCAGACAATCAGCCCCAGCATTTT
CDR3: CATSVSDNQPQHF

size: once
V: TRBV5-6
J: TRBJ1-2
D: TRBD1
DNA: TGTGCCAGCAGCCTGGACAGGGGATGGGGTGGCTACACCTTC
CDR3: CASSLDRGWGGYTF

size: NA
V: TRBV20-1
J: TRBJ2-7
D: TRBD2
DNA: TGCAGTGTCCGGCCAGGGACTAGCGGGAGCCCCCGCGGCTACGAGCAGTACTTC
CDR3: CSVRPGTSGSPRGYEQYF

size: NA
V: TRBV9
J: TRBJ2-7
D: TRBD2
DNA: TGTGCCAGCAGCCCCGGGAGCGGGGGCTACGAGCAGTACTTC
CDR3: CASSPGSGGYEQYF

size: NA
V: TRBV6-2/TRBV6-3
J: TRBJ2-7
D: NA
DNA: TGTGCCAGCAGTTACTCGCGGGGGCACTCCTACGAGAAGTACTTC
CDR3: CASSYSRGHSYEKYF

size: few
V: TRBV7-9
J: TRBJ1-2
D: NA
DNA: TGTGCCATAAACCGGGAATCTGGTGGCTACACCTTC
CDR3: CAINRESGGYTF

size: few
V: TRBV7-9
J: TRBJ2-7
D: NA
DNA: TGTGCCAGCAGCTTCGTGGGGGATCCCTCCTACGAGCAGTACTTC
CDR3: CASSFVGDPSYEQYF

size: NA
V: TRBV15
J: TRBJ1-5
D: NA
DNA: TGTGCCACCAGCAGAGATCGGGCGGGGGGTCTTCATCAGCCCCAGCATTTT
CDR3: CATSRDRAGGLHQPQHF

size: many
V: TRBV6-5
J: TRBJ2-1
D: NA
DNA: TGTGCCAGCAGCCCAAGCGGGTCCTACAATGAGCAGTTCTTC
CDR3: CASSPSGSYNEQFF

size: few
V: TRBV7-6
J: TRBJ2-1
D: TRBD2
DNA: TGTGCCAGCAGCTTAGTGGGCGGGAGTATCGATGAGCAGTTCTTC
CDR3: CASSLVGGSIDEQFF

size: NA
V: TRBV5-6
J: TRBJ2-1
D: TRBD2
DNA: TGTGCCAGCAGCTTGGTGGTGCACGGGACTAGCGGGAGGGGATGGGAGTGGAATGAGCAGTTCTTC
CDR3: CASSLVVHGTSGRGWEWNEQFF

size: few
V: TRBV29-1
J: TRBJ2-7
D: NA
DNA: TGCAGCGTTGGTCGGGGATACGAGCAGTACTTC
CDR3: CSVGRGYEQYF

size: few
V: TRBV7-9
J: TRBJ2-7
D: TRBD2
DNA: TGTGCCAGCAGCTCGACTAGCGGCGCCTACGAGCAGTACTTC
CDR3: CASSSTSGAYEQYF

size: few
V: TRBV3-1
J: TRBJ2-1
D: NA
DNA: TGTGCCAGCAGCCAAGGGGGACCGTCCAATGAGCAGTTCTTC
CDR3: CASSQGGPSNEQFF

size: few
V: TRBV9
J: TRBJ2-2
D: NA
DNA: TGTGCCAGCTCTGTGACTGGAGGGGGCGGCGACACCGGGGAGCTGTTTTTT
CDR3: CASSVTGGGGDTGELFF

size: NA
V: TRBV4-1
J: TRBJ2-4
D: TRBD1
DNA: TGCGCCAGCAGCCAAGTAGGAGGACAGGGTTACGCCAAAAACATTCAGTACTTC
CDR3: CASSQVGGQGYAKNIQYF

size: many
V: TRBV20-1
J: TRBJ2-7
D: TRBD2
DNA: TGCAGTGCTATTTCTCTAGCGGGGATCTCCTACGAGCAGTACTTC
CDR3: CSAISLAGISYEQYF

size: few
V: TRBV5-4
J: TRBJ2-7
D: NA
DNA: TGTGCCAGCAGCTTGAGGAGACCTTCCTCCTACGAGCAGTACTTC
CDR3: CASSLRRPSSYEQYF